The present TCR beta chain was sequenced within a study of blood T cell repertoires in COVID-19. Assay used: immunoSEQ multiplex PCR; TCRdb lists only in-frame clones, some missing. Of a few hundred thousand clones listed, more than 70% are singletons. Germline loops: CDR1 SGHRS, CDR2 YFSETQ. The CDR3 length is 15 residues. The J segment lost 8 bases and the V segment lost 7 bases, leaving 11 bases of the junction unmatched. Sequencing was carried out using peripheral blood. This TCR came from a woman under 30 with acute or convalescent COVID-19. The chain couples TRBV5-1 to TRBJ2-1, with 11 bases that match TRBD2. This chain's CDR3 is CASGKGLADWDEQFF. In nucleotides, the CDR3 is TGCGCCAGCGGGAAGGGACTAGCGGACTGGGATGAGCAGTTCTTC.